These 20 T cell receptor beta chains came from one sample sequenced in a study of cytomegalovirus exposure and HLA in healthy donors. Both 60 Vbeta primers and 13 Jbeta primers went into the PCR. Profiling relied on immunoSEQ multiplex PCR, and the TCRdb table lists in-frame clones only, not all of them. This sample carries about 74,000 clones, with approximately 7.5% going to the ten biggest clones. Material: PBMCs. These receptors were taken from a female donor in good health and CMV-seropositive.

The rearrangement joins TRBV5-4 to TRBJ1-1; no firm D call. The CDR3 sequence is 13 residues long. The V end lost 0 bases, the J end lost 4 bases, and 7 bases lay between the germline ends. Germline V gene data show CDR1 as SGHNT and CDR2 as YYREEE (reference sequence). The CDR3 nucleotides read TGTGCCAGCAGCTTGGTGGGCACCACTGAAGCTTTCTTT. Residues: CASSLVGTTEAFF.

For the CDR3, the DNA is TGTGCCAGTAGTATCTCCGCGGGATCGAACTCTGGAAACACCATATATTTT. Its translation is CASSISAGSNSGNTIYF. The chain links TRBV19 to TRBJ1-3; D gene unclear. Germline CDR1 LNHDA, CDR2 SQIVND (reference sequence). With 3 bases removed from V and 0 bases from J, the gap between germline ends came to 15 bases. The CDR3 sequence is 17 residues long.

The chain links TRBV5-5 to TRBJ1-1; D not certain. Deletions cut 2 bases from V and 0 bases from J, with 14 bases between. The CDR3 consists of 16 residues. CDR1 and CDR2 (germline): SGHKS, YYEKEE (reference sequence). CDR3 region: CASSLGRREMNTEAFF. The CDR3 nucleotides read TGTGCCAGCAGCTTAGGAAGGAGGGAGATGAACACTGAAGCTTTCTTT.

The V gene is TRBV14, the J gene TRBJ1-1; D unclear. In germline, CDR1 is SGHDN, CDR2 FVKESK. CDR3 size: 14 residues. V lost 0 bases to trimming and J lost 3 bases, with 8 bases between them. CDR3 sequence (DNA): TGTGCCAGCAGCCAAGACCCTTTCTACACTGAAGCTTTCTTT. This translates into CASSQDPFYTEAFF.

This chain uses TRBV6-6 with TRBJ1-1; a possible D gene is TRBD1 (5 bases). V was clipped by 4 bases and J by 0 bases, with 6 bases between them. Germline V lookup: CDR1 MNHNY, CDR2 SVGAGI (reference sequence). This CDR3 has 13 amino acids. The CDR3 region is CASSSQVNTEAFF. The CDR3 bases are TGTGCCAGCAGTTCACAGGTGAACACTGAAGCTTTCTTT.

This rearrangement joins TRBV6-5 to TRBJ1-2; D might be TRBD1 (5 bases). Germline-derived CDR1 and CDR2 are MNHEY and SVGAGI. CDR3 size: 15 residues. V was pared by 3 bases and J by 7 bases, with 18 bases between. This chain's CDR3 is CASSYSGTGVSGYTF. The CDR3 nucleotides are TGTGCCAGCAGTTATTCCGGGACGGGGGTTTCTGGCTACACCTTC.

The chain uses TRBV7-6 and TRBJ1-1; 8 positions agree with TRBD1. V lost 2 bases to trimming and J lost 6 bases; unmatched junction nucleotides: 8. This CDR3 contains 15 residues. CDR1 is SGHVS and CDR2 is FNYEAQ in the germline V gene. CDR3 amino acids: CASSLIGGGQAEAFF. Written as DNA, the CDR3 is TGTGCCAGCAGCTTAATAGGCGGGGGACAGGCTGAAGCTTTCTTT.

The chain recombines TRBV7-9 with TRBJ2-3, with 11 bases identical to TRBD2. The CDR3 has 15 residues. V shed 5 bases, J shed 7 bases, and the junction held 8 bases outside the gene matches. Germline V gene sequence: CDR1 SEHNR, CDR2 FQNEAQ (reference sequence). CDR3 sequence: CASSDSGRASYTQYF. CDR3 nucleotide sequence: TGTGCCAGCAGCGATAGCGGGAGGGCGTCCTATACGCAGTATTTT.

This chain joins TRBV5-1 and TRBJ2-5, with TRBD2 identical over 8 bases. CDR1 and CDR2 (germline): SGHRS, YFSETQ. This CDR3 has 14 amino acids. The V gene end was trimmed by 5 bases and the J gene end by 3 bases; junction bases not matched to a gene: 6. The CDR3 sequence: CASRQGLGKETQYF. CDR3 in DNA: TGCGCCAGCAGACAGGGACTAGGCAAAGAGACCCAGTACTTC.

The chain is built from TRBV18 and TRBJ2-3; 8 nucleotides agree with TRBD2. Looked up from germline, CDR1 is KGHSH and CDR2 is LQKENI. CDR3 length: 16 residues. The ends lost 2 bases at V and 3 bases at J; junction bases unmatched: 7. DNA for the CDR3: TGTGCCAGCTCACCAAATAGCGGGGATAAAACAGATACGCAGTATTTT. It specifies CASSPNSGDKTDTQYF.

This sequence joins TRBV5-6 and TRBJ1-4, with 10 nucleotides matching TRBD1. This CDR3 contains 17 residues. Germline CDR1 SGHDT, CDR2 YYEEEE. The V and J ends lost 7 bases and 5 bases, in that order; junction bases with no gene match: 14. The CDR3: CASQRIGWGQGNEKLFF. In DNA form, the CDR3 reads TGTGCCAGCCAACGTATCGGATGGGGACAGGGGAATGAAAAACTGTTTTTT.

The chain's CDR3 is CASSPTSGQSSYEQYF. CDR3 coding DNA: TGTGCCAGCAGTCCAACGAGCGGCCAGAGCTCCTACGAGCAGTACTTC. The chain is built from TRBV28 and TRBJ2-5, with a possible D match to TRBD2 (5 bases). The J call is in doubt because the DNA end fits TRBJ2-7 better. CDR1 and CDR2 from the germline V gene are MDHEN and SYDVKM. This CDR3 spans 16 amino acids.

This chain joins TRBV2 and TRBJ1-4, with 9 nucleotides matching TRBD1. With 0 bases clipped from V and 8 bases from J, the junction kept 4 bases outside the gene matches. Germline V gene sequence: CDR1 SNHLY, CDR2 FYNNEI. The CDR3 is made up of 15 amino acids. This CDR3 reads CASSEALTGGEKLFF. Written as DNA, the CDR3 is TGTGCCAGCAGTGAAGCGCTTACAGGGGGCGAAAAACTGTTTTTT.

The genes are TRBV10-3 and TRBJ1-2, with 9 nucleotides matching TRBD1. Germline CDR1 is ENHRY and CDR2 is SYGVKD. The CDR3 is 14 residues long. Unmatched junction bases numbered 3, after V lost 3 bases and J lost 4 bases. The CDR3 sequence: CAISDQTGGYGYTF. CDR3 DNA sequence: TGTGCCATCAGTGACCAGACAGGGGGCTATGGCTACACCTTC.

In the case of this clone: The junction departs from the called germline gene at one end, perhaps through a read error. The genes are TRBV7-7 and TRBJ2-1; D not resolved. Germline loops: CDR1 SSHAT, CDR2 FNYEAQ (reference sequence). The CDR3 is 13 residues long. For the CDR3, the DNA is TGTGCTAGCAGCTTGACGACATGGGATGAGCAGTTCTTC. Residues: CASSLTTWDEQFF.

The V call is TRBV6-6, the J call TRBJ1-2, with 8 bases identical to TRBD1. This CDR3 comprises 11 residues. Germline V lookup: CDR1 MNHNY, CDR2 SVGAGI (reference sequence). V gave up 10 bases and J gave up 8 bases; unmatched junction bases: 6. The CDR3 protein is CATRQGPGYTF. The DNA for the CDR3 is TGTGCCACCCGACAGGGGCCCGGCTACACCTTC.

The chain employs TRBV4-1 and TRBJ1-5; D is possibly TRBD1 (6 bases). The CDR3 has 15 amino acids. Germline lookup yields CDR1 MGHRA and CDR2 YSYEKL. V lost 1 base to trimming and J lost 3 bases, with 10 bases between them. CDR3 protein: CASSQVGQNNQPQHF. The CDR3 DNA is TGCGCCAGCAGCCAAGTCGGACAGAACAATCAGCCCCAGCATTTT.

V and J are TRBV5-1 and TRBJ1-1; no reliable D call. This CDR3 spans 15 amino acids. The V end lost 0 bases, the J end lost 1 base, and 10 bases lay between the germline ends. Germline CDR1 and CDR2: SGHRS and YFSETQ. CDR3 nucleotide sequence: TGCGCCAGCAGCTTGGATCACAGACCGAACACTGAAGCTTTCTTT. Protein product: CASSLDHRPNTEAFF.

V gene TRBV4-2 combines with J gene TRBJ2-3, with 9 nucleotides matching TRBD2. Germline assignment: CDR1 LGHNA and CDR2 YNFKEQ. Germline trimming cut 4 bases from V and 3 bases from J; bases unmatched to any gene: 11. The CDR3 loop spans 17 amino acids. For the CDR3, the DNA is TGTGCCAGCAGCCGGACGGGCGGGAGGGCTCTGACAGATACGCAGTATTTT. Encoded protein: CASSRTGGRALTDTQYF.

V and J are TRBV7-2 and TRBJ2-5, with 9 bases lining up with TRBD2. Germline V gives CDR1 SGHTA, CDR2 FQGNSA. V trimming: 7 bases; J trimming: 4 bases; junction bases outside the gene matches: 10. The CDR3 has 15 residues. The CDR3 is CASTLGGSGGETQYF. Here the CDR3 DNA reads TGTGCCAGCACCCTGGGTGGTAGCGGGGGAGAGACCCAGTACTTC.